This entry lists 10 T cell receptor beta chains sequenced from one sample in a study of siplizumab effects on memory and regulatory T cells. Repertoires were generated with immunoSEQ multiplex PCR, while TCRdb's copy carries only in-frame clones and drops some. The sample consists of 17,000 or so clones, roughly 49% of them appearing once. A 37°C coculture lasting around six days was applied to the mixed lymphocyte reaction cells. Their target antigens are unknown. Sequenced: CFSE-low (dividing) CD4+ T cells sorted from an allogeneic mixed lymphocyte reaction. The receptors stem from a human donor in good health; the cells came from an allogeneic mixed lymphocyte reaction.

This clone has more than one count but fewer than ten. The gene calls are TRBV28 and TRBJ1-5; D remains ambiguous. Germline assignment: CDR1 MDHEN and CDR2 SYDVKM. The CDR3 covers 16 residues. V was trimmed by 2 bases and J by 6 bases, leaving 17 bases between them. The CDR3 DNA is TGTGCCAGCAGTTTACTACACGACCAGTCGGGTCAGCCCCAGCATTTT. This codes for CASSLLHDQSGQPQHF.

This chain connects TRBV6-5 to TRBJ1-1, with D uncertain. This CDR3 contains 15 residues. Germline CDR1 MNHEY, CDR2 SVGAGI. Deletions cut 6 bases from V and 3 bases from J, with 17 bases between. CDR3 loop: CASRLNRAVDTEAFF. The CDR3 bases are TGTGCCAGCAGACTAAATAGGGCGGTAGACACTGAAGCTTTCTTT.

In nucleotides, the CDR3 is TGCGCCAGCAGCGGCCTAATGAACACTGAAGCTTTCTTT. Its protein is CASSGLMNTEAFF. The chain couples TRBV5-1 to TRBJ1-1; D remains ambiguous. This CDR3 is 13 amino acids long. V was pared by 4 bases and J by 0 bases, with 7 bases between. Germline CDR1 SGHRS, CDR2 YFSETQ.

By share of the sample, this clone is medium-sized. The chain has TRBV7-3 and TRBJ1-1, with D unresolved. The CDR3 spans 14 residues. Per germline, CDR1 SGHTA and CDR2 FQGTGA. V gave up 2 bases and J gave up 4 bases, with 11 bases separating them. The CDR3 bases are TGTGCCAGCAGCTTATTAGCCGGTGGCACTGAAGCTTTCTTT. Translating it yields CASSLLAGGTEAFF.

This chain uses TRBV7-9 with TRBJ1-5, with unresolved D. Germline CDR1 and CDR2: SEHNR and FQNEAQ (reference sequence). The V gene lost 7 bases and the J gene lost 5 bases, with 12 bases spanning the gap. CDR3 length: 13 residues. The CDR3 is CASTRGSDQPQHF. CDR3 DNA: TGTGCCAGCACCCGAGGAAGCGATCAGCCCCAGCATTTT.

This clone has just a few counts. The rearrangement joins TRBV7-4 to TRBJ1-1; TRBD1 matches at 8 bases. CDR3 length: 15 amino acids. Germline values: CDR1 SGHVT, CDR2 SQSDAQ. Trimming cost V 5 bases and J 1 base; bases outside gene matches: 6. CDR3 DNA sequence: TGTGCCAGCAGCCCACTCGGGACAGGGAACACTGAAGCTTTCTTT. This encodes CASSPLGTGNTEAFF.

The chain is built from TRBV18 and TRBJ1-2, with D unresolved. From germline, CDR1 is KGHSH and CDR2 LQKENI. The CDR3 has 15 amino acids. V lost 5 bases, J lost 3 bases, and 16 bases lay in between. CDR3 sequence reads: CASSNRATEDYGYTF. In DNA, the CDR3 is TGTGCCAGCTCAAATAGGGCCACTGAGGACTATGGCTACACCTTC.

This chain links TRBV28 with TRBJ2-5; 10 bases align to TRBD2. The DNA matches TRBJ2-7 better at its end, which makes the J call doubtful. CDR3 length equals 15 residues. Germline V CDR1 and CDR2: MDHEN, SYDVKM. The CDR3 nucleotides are TGTGCCAGCAGTTCCCCGGGACTAGCGATCTACGAGCAGTACTTC. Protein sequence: CASSSPGLAIYEQYF.

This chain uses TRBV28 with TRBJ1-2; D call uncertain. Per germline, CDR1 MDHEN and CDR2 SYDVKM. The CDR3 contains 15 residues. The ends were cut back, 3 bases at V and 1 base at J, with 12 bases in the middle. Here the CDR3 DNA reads TGTGCCAGCAGTTTGCCCCGGGCCCTTAACTATGGCTACACCTTC. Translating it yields CASSLPRALNYGYTF.

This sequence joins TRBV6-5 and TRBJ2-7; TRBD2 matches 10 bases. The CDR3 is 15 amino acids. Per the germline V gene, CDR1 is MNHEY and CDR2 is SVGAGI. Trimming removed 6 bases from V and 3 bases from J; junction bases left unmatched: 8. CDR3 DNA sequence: TGTGCCAGCAGACCCGCTAGCGGGGGAAACTACGAGCAGTACTTC. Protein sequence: CASRPASGGNYEQYF.